These 23 T cell receptor beta chains came from one sample sequenced in a study of T cells in Graves' hyperthyroidism and ophthalmopathy. TCR beta CDR3 sequences were amplified from RNA transcripts. During a first-round RT-PCR of the TCR CDR3, the HTBI primer set was used. Each CDR3 protein gets one entry after TCRdb re-called the multiplex PCR reads with MiXCR. The table shows 550,000 to 650,000 distinct CDR3 sequences, with roughly 14% occurring only once. Sequencing used blood. The source is a woman aged 25-40 years with Graves' hyperthyroidism that later progressed to Graves' ophthalmopathy.

This clonotype was counted ten times or more. The chain links TRBV7-2 to TRBJ1-1; D is ambiguous. The CDR3 runs 13 residues. Looked up from germline, CDR1 is SGHTA and CDR2 is FQGNSA. The V end was cut by 5 bases, the J end by 0 bases, with 7 bases between. The chain's CDR3 is CASSAHVNTEAFF. The CDR3 DNA reads as TGTGCCAGCAGCGCACACGTGAACACTGAAGCTTTCTTT.

Ten or more counts support this clonotype. The chain employs TRBV5-1 and TRBJ1-2; D uncertain. Germline values: CDR1 SGHRS, CDR2 YFSETQ. Trimming removed 0 bases from V and 0 bases from J, with 9 bases in between. This CDR3 is built from 15 residues. CDR3 sequence: CASSLGQSANYGYTF. CDR3 coding DNA: TGCGCCAGCAGCTTGGGGCAGTCAGCTAACTATGGCTACACCTTC.

As to this clonotype: A read error may explain this, as a much larger clone is one base away. The V and J genes are TRBV7-2 and TRBJ2-1, with 9 nucleotides matching TRBD1. The trim removed 5 bases at V and 13 bases at J, leaving 15 bases unmatched. Germline CDR1 reads SGHTA; CDR2 reads FQGNSA. The CDR3 is made up of 15 amino acids. CDR3 protein: CASSRAGQGVETQFF. CDR3 DNA: TGTGCCAGCAGCAGGGCGGGACAGGGAGTTGAGACCCAGTTCTTC.

CDR3 coding DNA: TGTGCCAGCAGCCCCTTCTTGGGGAGAGAGCAGCCCCAGCATTTT. Translating gives CASSPFLGREQPQHF. The V and J genes are TRBV7-2 and TRBJ1-5; D not resolved. Germline V gene lookup returns CDR1 SGHTA and CDR2 FQGNSA. V gave up 5 bases and J gave up 7 bases, with 18 bases separating them. This CDR3 comprises 15 residues. Variable domain in full (rest from reference TRBV7-2 and TRBJ1-5): GAGVSQSPSNKVTEKGKDVELRCDPISGHTALYWYRQSLGQGLEFLIYFQGNSAPDKSGLPSDRFSAERTGGSVSTLTIQRTQQEDSAVYLCASSPFLGREQPQHFGDGTRLSIL.

Regarding this clonotype: A much larger clonotype is one base distant, so this may be a read error. As the CDR3 is not closed by the conserved phenylalanine or tryptophan, this likely results from a read error. The CDR3 sequence is CASSLRTELGTQYS. The DNA of the CDR3 is TGTGCCAGCAGCCTACGGACAGAGCTTGGTACGCAGTATTCT. The rearrangement uses TRBV5-6 and TRBJ2-3; TRBD1 is a possible D gene (6 bases). V was pared by 4 bases and J by 8 bases, with 17 bases between. CDR3 size: 14 residues. Germline CDR1 SGHDT, CDR2 YYEEEE.

This clonotype was seen ten or more times. The chain joins TRBV28 to TRBJ2-6; possibly TRBD1 for D (6 bases). V lost 5 bases, J lost 0 bases, and 11 bases lay in between. The length of the CDR3 is 16 residues. Germline values: CDR1 MDHEN, CDR2 SYDVKM. The CDR3 nucleotides are TGTGCCAGCAGTAGACGAGGGGGCTCTGGGGCCAACGTCCTGACTTTC. It translates to CASSRRGGSGANVLTF.

This clonotype was seen at least ten times. This chain links TRBV10-3 with TRBJ1-5, with D unclear. This CDR3 region has 15 residues. The germline CDR1 and CDR2 sequences are ENHRY and SYGVKD. V lost 2 bases and J 3 bases, leaving 11 bases between the germline ends. The DNA of the CDR3 is TGTGCCATCAGTGAGCGAACAGCTTACAATCAGCCCCAGCATTTT. This sequence encodes CAISERTAYNQPQHF.

In its sample, this clonotype was seen many times. J is TRBJ2-3 and V is TRBV3-1, with TRBD2 matching over 8 bases. The germline V gene encodes CDR1 LGHDT and CDR2 YNNKEL (reference sequence). This CDR3 is 16 amino acids long. J lost 3 bases, V lost 4 bases, and 9 bases had no gene match. The CDR3 region is CASSRLGAGVTDTQYF. Written as DNA, the CDR3 is TGTGCCAGCAGCCGCCTAGGAGCGGGAGTTACAGATACGCAGTATTTT.

This clonotype was found many times. V is TRBV7-2 and J is TRBJ1-5, with a possible D match to TRBD1 (5 bases). Germline loops: CDR1 SGHTA, CDR2 FQGNSA. Trimming removed 0 bases at V and 1 base at J, with 7 bases between. This CDR3 is built from 15 residues. The CDR3 loop is CASSLAQGSNQPQHF. In DNA, the CDR3 is TGTGCCAGCAGCTTAGCGCAGGGAAGCAATCAGCCCCAGCATTTT.

The table lists this clonotype with many counts. This sequence joins TRBV5-1 and TRBJ1-1, with a possible D match to TRBD1 (6 bases). Germline V CDR1 and CDR2: SGHRS, YFSETQ. Trimming pared 4 bases from V and 4 bases from J, leaving 14 bases between. The CDR3 covers 14 residues. The CDR3 nucleotides are TGCGCCAGCAGCCAACAGGGAGGGGGCACTGAAGCTTTCTTT. Its translation: CASSQQGGGTEAFF.

This clonotype was observed a handful of times. The gene calls are TRBV20-1 and TRBJ2-7, with D maybe TRBD1 (6 bases). Germline loops: CDR1 DFQATT, CDR2 SNEGSKA (reference sequence). V lost 6 bases and J lost 2, with 17 bases in between. The CDR3 is 14 residues long. The CDR3 DNA sequence: TGCAGTGCGGTCCCCGGGACAACCCCCTACGAGCAGTACTTC. It translates to CSAVPGTTPYEQYF.

This clonotype was counted ten times or more. The chain employs TRBV20-1 and TRBJ2-2; 7 bases are shared with TRBD2. Germline trimming cut 6 bases from V and 0 bases from J; bases unmatched to any gene: 10. The CDR3 contains 16 residues. CDR1 and CDR2 from the germline V gene are DFQATT and SNEGSKA (reference sequence). CDR3 nucleotide sequence: TGCAGTGCAGCTGACATAGCGGGCTCGAACACCGGGGAGCTGTTTTTT. Translating it yields CSAADIAGSNTGELFF.

Ten or more counts support this clonotype. The gene calls are TRBV5-5 and TRBJ1-5; D is undetermined. Trimming stripped 1 base from V and 7 bases from J, with 18 bases between. The CDR3 extends over 16 amino acids. CDR1 SGHKS and CDR2 YYEKEE come from the germline V gene (reference sequence). CDR3 in amino acids: CASSLFVSVTDQPQHF. CDR3 in DNA: TGTGCCAGCAGCTTGTTTGTATCGGTCACGGACCAGCCCCAGCATTTT.

This clonotype was detected ten times or more. CDR3 loop: CASSSLAGGNEQYF. CDR3 nucleotide sequence: TGTGCCAGCAGCTCGTTAGCGGGAGGAAACGAGCAGTACTTC. This chain uses TRBV7-9 with TRBJ2-7; TRBD2 matches 10 bases. This CDR3 has 14 amino acids. The V gene's germline CDR1 is SEHNR and CDR2 FQNEAQ (reference sequence). J lost 5 bases, V lost 4 bases, and 5 bases had no gene match. Filled out from reference TRBV7-9 and TRBJ2-7, the complete variable domain reads DTGVSQNPRHKITKRGQNVTFRCDPISEHNRLYWYRQTLGQGPEFLTYFQNEAQLEKSRLLSDRFSAERPKGSFSTLEIQRTEQGDSAMYLCASSSLAGGNEQYFGPGTRLTVT.

As for this clonotype: It may be a read error: a sequence one base away is much more abundant. V usage is TRBV5-5 and J usage is TRBJ2-6; D may correspond to TRBD1 or TRBD2 (5 bases each). This CDR3 region has 16 residues. Trimming took 1 base from V and 1 from J, leaving 9 bases between them. Germline CDR1 is SGHKS and CDR2 is YYEKEE (reference sequence). CDR3 sequence: CASSLWGWSGANVLTF. The CDR3 DNA reads as TGTGCCAGCAGCTTGTGGGGGTGGTCTGGGGCCAACGTCCTGACTTTC.

The CDR3 region has the DNA TGCAGTGCTACTAGCGGGAGTGTACACAATGAGCAGTTCTTC. It translates to CSATSGSVHNEQFF. V and J are TRBV20-1 and TRBJ2-1, with 10 bases matching TRBD2. Germline trimming cut 4 bases from V and 5 bases from J; bases unmatched to any gene: 5. The CDR3 length is 14 residues. Germline CDR1 reads DFQATT; CDR2 reads SNEGSKA (reference sequence).

This clonotype was counted ten times or more. The V and J genes are TRBV27 and TRBJ1-1; the D gene is possibly TRBD1 (6 bases). Trimming shortened V by 5 bases and J by 0 bases, and 13 bases separated the two germline ends. Per germline, CDR1 MNHEY and CDR2 SMNVEV (reference sequence). The CDR3 is 15 amino acids. The CDR3 region has the DNA TGTGCCAGCAGTAGGGGCGGGGGCTTGAACACTGAAGCTTTCTTT. Translated, it gives CASSRGGGLNTEAFF.

Ten or more counts support this clonotype. This rearrangement joins TRBV18 to TRBJ1-5; the match to TRBD1 covers 9 bases. Germline V CDR1 and CDR2: KGHSH, LQKENI. This CDR3 is 14 amino acids long. J was trimmed by 6 bases and V by 3 bases; bases with no gene match: 3. CDR3 loop: CASSPGQGTQPQHF. In DNA form, the CDR3 reads TGTGCCAGCTCACCGGGACAGGGAACTCAGCCCCAGCATTTT.

The V gene is TRBV13, the J gene TRBJ1-1; tentative D call: TRBD1 (6 bases). From germline, CDR1 is PRHDT and CDR2 FYEKMQ (reference sequence). The V gene lost 5 bases and the J gene lost 8 bases, with 18 bases spanning the gap. This CDR3 has 14 residues. CDR3 amino acids: CASSAVDSDREAFF. The CDR3 region has the DNA TGTGCCAGCAGCGCCGTCGACTCCGACAGGGAAGCTTTCTTT.

At least ten counts were recorded for this clonotype. The rearrangement joins TRBV19 to TRBJ2-1, with D possibly TRBD1 on 6 matching bases. The CDR3 is made up of 14 amino acids. V lost 10 bases to trimming and J lost 6 bases, with 19 bases between them. Germline V gene data show CDR1 as LNHDA and CDR2 as SQIVND (reference sequence). The CDR3 DNA follows: TGTGCCACCGTAGACAGGAAGGGGCGCAATGAGCAGTTCTTC. Amino acid sequence: CATVDRKGRNEQFF.

This clonotype was observed many times. This chain uses TRBV27 with TRBJ1-1, with D possibly being TRBD1 (5 bases). Germline V gene data show CDR1 as MNHEY and CDR2 as SMNVEV (reference sequence). This CDR3 comprises 14 residues. With 8 bases removed from V and 0 bases from J, the gap between germline ends came to 13 bases. In nucleotides, the CDR3 is TGTGCCAGCGGAAGCAGGGCCATGAACACTGAAGCTTTCTTT. Translating it yields CASGSRAMNTEAFF.

This chain links TRBV19 with TRBJ1-1; D call uncertain. Between the trimmed V and J ends, which lost 2 bases and 1 base, there was a span of 11 bases. This CDR3 has 15 amino acids. Germline values: CDR1 LNHDA, CDR2 SQIVND (reference sequence). CDR3 DNA sequence: TGTGCCAGTAGTATATCTCGGAGCCAGAACACTGAAGCTTTCTTT. It is translated as CASSISRSQNTEAFF.

With respect to this clonotype: The junction does not match germline at one end; this may be a read error. The gene calls are TRBV7-7 and TRBJ2-7; 7 bases match TRBD2. CDR1 and CDR2 (germline): SSHAT, FNYEAQ (reference sequence). The CDR3 length is 15 residues. CDR3 loop: CASSVGLGETSEQYF. The CDR3 DNA reads as TGTGCTAGCAGCGTCGGACTAGGGGAGACCTCCGAGCAGTACTTC.